This T cell receptor (beta chain) was retrieved from a study of blood T cell repertoires in COVID-19. Study as a whole: PBMCs, B-cell-depleted T cells, or T cells provided the cDNA or gDNA that made up the material.

This CDR3 region has 14 residues. V was trimmed by 1 base and J by 2 bases, leaving 9 bases between them. The germline CDR1 and CDR2 sequences are LGHDT and YNNKEL (reference sequence). As handled by the study authors: Scientists estimated how many nucleated cells there were by amplifying reference gene primers. The repertoire was sequenced with immunoSEQ multiplex PCR; TCRdb's copy has only in-frame clones and lacks some. V and J calls and clone size are as listed in that table; D and trimming were resolved from the DNA. The sample lists over 70,000 clones, about 80% occurring once. In its sample, this clone is large.

The specimen was peripheral blood. The J gene is TRBJ2-7, the V gene TRBV3-1 (or the pseudogene TRBV3-2); D is perhaps TRBD2 (6 bases). The clonotype was recovered from a man between 65 and 85 years old who had recovered from COVID-19. The CDR3 coding sequence is TGTGCCAGCAGCCAAGGTGCGGGAACCTACGAGCAGTACTTC. Translating it yields CASSQGAGTYEQYF.